This T cell receptor beta chain came from a study of blood T cell repertoires in COVID-19. Germline CDR1 is LGHDT and CDR2 is YNNKEL (reference sequence). V gave up 8 bases and J gave up 6 bases, with 10 bases separating them. The CDR3 is made up of 12 amino acids. TCRdb's copy holds only in-frame clones and misses some; the assay was immunoSEQ multiplex PCR. Here the sample spans more than 40,000 clones, 75% to 85% being singletons. The V and J genes are TRBV3-1 (or the pseudogene TRBV3-2) and TRBJ2-2, with D hard to call. Sequences were obtained from peripheral blood. The TCR was taken from a human donor with acute or convalescent COVID-19. The donor label of this sample is uncertain. The CDR3 DNA is TGTGCCAGCTGCCTTACGGCCGGGGAGCTGTTTTTT. It specifies CASCLTAGELFF.